The sequence of this TCR beta chain was determined in a study of blood T cell repertoires in COVID-19 (dated by TCRdb to the early 2020s). Regarding the study in general: Recovered participants in ImmuneRACE Cohort 3 were defined by two consecutive negative NP/OP PCR tests, clearance by a healthcare professional, or resolution of symptoms. Collaborator samples came from the United States, Italy and Spain and covered acute and convalescent phases of COVID-19. The prospective study material was composed of cDNA or gDNA derived from T cells, B-cell-depleted T cells, or PBMCs. Subjects who had been exposed to COVID-19, were actively infected with it, or had recovered from it provided the deeply sampled blood TCRbeta repertoires that made up the dataset. The repertoires were made available in a free public database intended to serve as a resource for research on the immune response to SARS-CoV-2. Samples came from the ongoing ImmuneRACE study (first 160 participants) plus 1,254 subjects from 6 global collaborators. Sample metadata almost always included a de-identified subject ID, COVID-19 status, age in years and sex. Where HLA class I and class II types were available, the types were taken from metadata supplied by the sample provider, not from assay-based typing. What the authors observed across the whole study: How much clinical and demographic metadata was included differed by source and by participant, and the metadata was provided uncurated.

This clone has just one count. Its cognate antigen has yet to be identified. Per-base qualities were not stored, and no clone one base away is much larger. The immunoSEQ Assay, a bias-controlled multiplex PCR, was used to amplify TCRbeta CDR3 regions from genomic DNA. The authors' analysis ran thus. Nucleated cell counts per sample were estimated from amplification of reference gene primers within the assay. Sequence reads were collapsed and filtered to measure the absolute abundance of every unique TCRbeta CDR3 rearrangement. For each sample, productive Simpson clonality was calculated by taking the square root of Simpson's diversity index across productive rearrangements. TCRdb stores this immuneACCESS table with in-frame sequences only. Part of the clones is absent; in the studies checked, under half of the shortfall reflects unresolved V genes, and no reason is known for the rest. The DNA gave D and trimming, while V, J and clone size come from that table. The sample table contains fewer than 250,000 clones; only one count was recorded for roughly 86% of them. Jointly, the top ten make up around 24% of the sample.

Participants in the prospective study were enrolled through a virtual design, were aged roughly 18 to 100 years, and lived in approximately 25 United States geographic areas. To assign participants to cohorts, the prospective study relied on clinical history that participants themselves reported in a screening survey and a study questionnaire. In the prospective study, whole blood, serum and a nasopharyngeal or oropharyngeal swab were collected from each participant by mobile phlebotomists. Over a roughly two-month period, participants in the prospective study had the option of providing additional blood draws and questionnaires. Blood samples from the prospective study were shipped frozen or at room temperature prior to DNA extraction. The CDR3 holds 14 amino acids from the cysteine to the phenylalanine. This entry keeps only the CDR3 DNA: 42 bases, framed from base 1. For CDR1 and CDR2, the germline V gene lists SGHAT and FQNNGV. V sheds 4 bases and J sheds 0 bases, leaving 7 bases between their ends.

The chain uses TRBV11-2 and TRBJ2-4; the D region possibly corresponds to TRBD1 (5 bases align). The receptor comes from a woman in her forties in a cohort exposed to, infected with or recovered from COVID-19 (not recorded which). The sample comprised PBMCs or T cells enriched from blood (not recorded which). The sequenced DNA is TGTGCCAGCAGCTCCCAGGGAGCCAAAAACATTCAGTACTTC. This is translated as CASSSQGAKNIQYF.